Below are 17 T cell receptor beta chains sequenced from a single sample in a study of Graves' ophthalmopathy and Graves' hyperthyroidism. Amplification of the TCR beta CDR3 regions used RNA transcripts (as template). The authors performed first-round RT-PCR with HTBI primers and then a second-round multiplex PCR. Via MiXCR, TCRdb re-called the multiplex PCR reads, giving one row per CDR3 protein. The data contain 400,000 to 450,000 distinct CDR3 sequences, 20% to 25% of them singletons. The specimen sequenced was peripheral blood. The receptor set was obtained from a young woman with stable Graves' hyperthyroidism.

This clonotype was seen repeatedly, ten times or more. The CDR3 bases are TGTGCCATCGCCCAGCGGGCCAAAGAGACCCAGTACTTC. Its protein product is CAIAQRAKETQYF. V usage is TRBV10-3 and J usage is TRBJ2-5; weak D call: TRBD2 (6 bases). Germline lookup yields CDR1 ENHRY and CDR2 SYGVKD. The CDR3 has 13 residues. The germline V and J ends were trimmed by 8 bases and 3 bases, with 13 bases remaining between them.

This clonotype was recorded a few times. This sequence joins TRBV3-1 and TRBJ2-5; 11 bases agree with TRBD2. Trimming removed 1 base from V and 3 bases from J; junction bases left unmatched: 1. CDR1 is LGHDT, CDR2 YNNKEL, per germline (reference sequence). The CDR3 contains 15 residues. This chain's CDR3 is CASSQGGLAEETQYF. The CDR3 coding sequence is TGTGCCAGCAGCCAAGGGGGACTAGCGGAAGAGACCCAGTACTTC.

In this sample, this clonotype turned up many times. The genes are TRBV12-3 or TRBV12-4 and TRBJ1-1; 7 positions match TRBD1. Trimming took 1 base from V and 5 from J; bases not matched to a gene: 10. The length of the CDR3 is 16 residues. CDR3 DNA sequence: TGTGCCAGCAGTTTAGGGCAGGGGGTAAGTGAGACTGAAGCTTTCTTT. Amino acids: CASSLGQGVSETEAFF.

This clonotype was observed at least ten times. The chain employs TRBV28 and TRBJ2-2; tentatively, D is TRBD2 (5 bases). The length of the CDR3 is 13 residues. Germline V gene data show CDR1 as MDHEN and CDR2 as SYDVKM. V was shortened by 7 bases and J by 6 bases, with 12 bases between the two germline ends. CDR3 amino acids: CASINSGSGELFF. The DNA of the CDR3 is TGTGCCAGCATCAATTCGGGGTCCGGGGAGCTGTTTTTT.

The J gene is TRBJ1-6, the V gene TRBV20-1; D remains ambiguous. Germline V lookup: CDR1 DFQATT, CDR2 SNEGSKA (reference sequence). The germline V and J ends were trimmed by 4 bases and 10 bases, with 14 bases remaining between them. The CDR3 has 13 residues. The CDR3 DNA reads TGCAGTGCTACAAATATGGCGGGCTCACCCCTCCACTTT. It yields the protein CSATNMAGSPLHF.

This clonotype has a count of ten or more. The chain combines TRBV6-1 with TRBJ2-7, with a possible D match to TRBD1 (6 bases). V was pared by 2 bases and J by 11 bases, with 22 bases between. Germline-derived CDR1 and CDR2 are MNHNS and SASEGT. The CDR3 covers 15 residues. CDR3 DNA sequence: TGTGCCAGCAGTGAAAGTGAGCACTGGAGGACAGTTGAGTACTTC. Translation gives CASSESEHWRTVEYF.

This rearrangement joins TRBV28 to TRBJ2-2; 12 bases match TRBD2. Germline V lookup: CDR1 MDHEN, CDR2 SYDVKM. Germline trimming cut 4 bases from V and 5 bases from J; bases unmatched to any gene: 5. The CDR3 is 16 residues long. The CDR3 DNA follows: TGTGCCAGCAGTTACCTAGCGGGAGGGAAGACCGGGGAGCTGTTTTTT. This codes for CASSYLAGGKTGELFF.

In its sample, this clonotype was seen many times. The chain recombines TRBV30 with TRBJ1-2; TRBD1 is a possible D gene (6 bases). Trimming removed 4 bases from V and 3 bases from J, with 9 bases in between. Germline V gene sequence: CDR1 GTSNPN, CDR2 SVGIG (reference sequence). The CDR3 consists of 12 residues. The CDR3: CAWMTGDYGYTF. CDR3 bases: TGTGCCTGGATGACAGGAGACTATGGCTACACCTTC.

This clonotype was counted many times. The chain joins TRBV20-1 to TRBJ1-5; D is unclear. CDR3 size: 13 residues. Germline V CDR1 and CDR2: DFQATT, SNEGSKA (reference sequence). Trimming shortened V by 2 bases and J by 7 bases, and 12 bases separated the two germline ends. CDR3 residues: CSARLGQQQPQHF. CDR3 sequence (DNA): TGCAGTGCTAGATTGGGCCAGCAGCAGCCCCAGCATTTT.

This clonotype appeared many times. V is TRBV7-3 and J is TRBJ2-7, with 7 bases fitting TRBD1. Trimming cost V 4 bases and J 5 bases; bases outside gene matches: 5. Germline V gives CDR1 SGHTA, CDR2 FQGTGA. The CDR3 loop spans 13 amino acids. CDR3 in DNA: TGTGCCAGCAGCTCCGACAGGGCCAACGAGCAGTACTTC. Amino acids: CASSSDRANEQYF.

This clonotype occurred many times. J is TRBJ1-5 and V is TRBV20-1, with a possible D match to TRBD1 (5 bases). Germline CDR1 DFQATT, CDR2 SNEGSKA (reference sequence). This CDR3 is 14 amino acids long. The V gene lost 2 bases and the J gene lost 2 bases, with 10 bases spanning the gap. Here the CDR3 reads CSARPLGGNQPQHF. The CDR3 coding sequence is TGCAGTGCTAGACCCCTGGGGGGCAATCAGCCCCAGCATTTT.

The table lists this clonotype with a few counts. The chain combines TRBV20-1 with TRBJ2-3; TRBD2 agrees at 8 bases. The trim removed 0 bases at V and 5 bases at J, leaving 10 bases unmatched. Germline V CDR1 and CDR2: DFQATT, SNEGSKA (reference sequence). This CDR3 has 16 residues. The CDR3 DNA reads TGCAGTGCTAGAGATTACGAGCGGGAGATGGGAGATACGCAGTATTTT. Protein sequence: CSARDYEREMGDTQYF.

This clonotype was seen ten or more times. This chain joins TRBV12-3 or TRBV12-4 and TRBJ2-5; 12 bases agree with TRBD2. The V segment lost 7 bases and the J segment 4 bases; nucleotides outside the gene matches: 7. This CDR3 contains 15 residues. This CDR3 reads CASNRLAGERETQYF. As DNA, the CDR3 is TGTGCCAGCAACCGACTAGCGGGGGAGCGAGAGACCCAGTACTTC.

This clonotype was seen ten or more times. V is TRBV28 and J is TRBJ2-2; a possible D gene is TRBD1 (6 bases). Germline V CDR1 and CDR2: MDHEN, SYDVKM. CDR3 length: 15 residues. The V end was cut by 7 bases, the J end by 4 bases, with 16 bases between. The CDR3 DNA is TGTGCCAGCATAACCGGGACAAGGAGCACCGGGGAGCTGTTTTTT. Amino acid sequence: CASITGTRSTGELFF. Full variable domain (rest looked up from reference TRBV28 and TRBJ2-2): DVKVTQSSRYLVKRTGEKVFLECVQDMDHENMFWYRQDPGLGLRLIYFSYDVKMKEKGDIPEGYSVSREKKERFSLILESASTNQTSMYLCASITGTRSTGELFFGEGSRLTVL.

At least ten counts were recorded for this clonotype. The chain combines TRBV20-1 with TRBJ2-5; D may be TRBD2 (6 bases). Between the trimmed V and J ends, which lost 7 bases and 5 bases, there was a span of 11 bases. Germline CDR1 and CDR2: DFQATT and SNEGSKA (reference sequence). The CDR3 has 11 residues. The CDR3: CSVDRGETQYF. CDR3 sequence (DNA): TGCAGTGTTGATCGGGGGGAGACCCAGTACTTC.

This clonotype has at least ten counts. CDR3 in amino acids: CASSYRTGSSYEQYF. The CDR3, as DNA: TGTGCCAGCAGTTACCGGACAGGTAGCTCCTACGAGCAGTACTTC. V usage is TRBV6-5 and J usage is TRBJ2-7; 7 bases align to TRBD1. The CDR3 covers 15 residues. Germline V CDR1 and CDR2: MNHEY, SVGAGI. The V segment lost 2 bases and the J segment 0 bases; nucleotides outside the gene matches: 4.

With respect to this clonotype: This may arise from a read error, as a much more abundant clone is one base away. This chain joins TRBV7-9 and TRBJ1-1; no clear D. Germline V gene data show CDR1 as SEHNR and CDR2 as FQNEAQ (reference sequence). The CDR3 is 14 residues long. This chain's CDR3 is CASSSPPVNSEAFF. The CDR3, as DNA: TGTGCCAGCAGCTCTCCACCGGTGAACTCTGAAGCTTTCTTT.